This T cell receptor (beta chain) is drawn from a study of shared clonotypes between healthy human individuals. Study conclusions and caveats: Researchers found naive subsets generally carried larger estimated richness than memory subsets. Clonotype sharing among donors was thought likely to change with sequencing depth.

TCRdb's table, derived via immunoSEQ multiplex PCR, lists solely in-frame clones and lacks some. The sample contains around 560,000 clones, roughly 95% of which appear only once. Naivety among CD8 cells was defined by CD45RO negativity and positive CCR7 selection, thereby excluding terminally differentiated effector memory CD45RA+ cells. The donors were adults (healthy and HIV-negative) with no recent acute infections or vaccinations. The sample holds a few counts of this clone. Its cognate antigen is unknown. Trimming pared 2 bases from V and 1 base from J, leaving 5 bases between. CDR3 length: 13 amino acids. Germline V lookup: CDR1 GTSNPN, CDR2 SVGIG (reference sequence).

This clonotype originated in a woman aged 30 to 39 in good health. Sequenced sample: naive CD8+ T cells sorted from blood. V gene TRBV30 combines with J gene TRBJ2-2; D uncertain. The CDR3 coding sequence is TGTGCCTGGAGTCAGGTGAACACCGGGGAGCTGTTTTTT. It codes for CAWSQVNTGELFF.